This T cell receptor (beta chain) was recovered during a study of T cells in Graves' hyperthyroidism and ophthalmopathy. Clinical symptoms, serum thyroxine, TRAb, thyroid ultrasound and orbital computed tomography informed diagnoses. It was RNA transcripts that yielded the amplified TCR beta CDR3 regions. First-round RT-PCR with HTBI primers amplified the TCR CDR3 region. MiXCR, applied by TCRdb to the multiplex PCR reads, yields one record per CDR3 protein. Among 750,000 to 900,000 distinct CDR3 sequences listed, around 38% were seen once. Study-wide results and caveats: Ophthalmopathy stood apart from stable hyperthyroidism in a 13 V-J model.

This clonotype was seen repeatedly, ten times or more. The antigen is unknown. The TCR was taken from a man between 18 and 35 years old with Graves' hyperthyroidism. Sample: blood.

The CDR3 coding sequence is TGTGCCAGTAGGGCGGGCTCGGTCGTGGCTGAAGCTTTCTTT. Translating gives CASRAGSVVAEAFF. The chain uses TRBV19 and TRBJ1-1; D remains ambiguous. From germline, CDR1 is LNHDA and CDR2 SQIVND (reference sequence). Trimming stripped 6 bases from V and 6 bases from J, with 17 bases between. The CDR3 contains 14 residues.